These 32 T cell receptor beta chains were all obtained from the same sample, sequenced in a study of T cell responses to AZD1222 COVID-19 vaccine. This table comes from immunoSEQ multiplex PCR, and its TCRdb copy is limited to in-frame clones, with some not included. The profile shows 130,000 or so clones, roughly nine tenths of them singletons. This specimen consisted of peripheral blood, obtained on day 0 of AZD1222 vaccination. These receptors were collected from an adult in good health.

This chain connects TRBV4-1 to TRBJ2-7; D is unresolved. CDR3 size: 14 residues. In germline, CDR1 is MGHRA, CDR2 YSYEKL. V was trimmed by 1 base and J by 3 bases, leaving 10 bases between them. CDR3 sequence (DNA): TGCGCCAGCAGCCAAGCCGGGTTCAGCTACGAGCAGTACTTC. Translated: CASSQAGFSYEQYF.

V and J are TRBV4-2 and TRBJ1-6; D ambiguous. CDR1 is LGHNA and CDR2 is YNFKEQ in the germline V gene. The V gene lost 7 bases and the J gene lost 3 bases, with 10 bases spanning the gap. This CDR3 is built from 14 residues. CDR3 in amino acids: CASTLTYYNSPLHF. The CDR3 DNA reads TGTGCCAGCACCCTCACGTACTATAATTCACCCCTCCACTTT.

The gene calls are TRBV6-5 and TRBJ1-1; tentative D call: TRBD1 (6 bases). This CDR3 has 12 amino acids. Trimming left V 2 bases short and J 8 bases short, with 9 bases between. Germline V CDR1 and CDR2: MNHEY, SVGAGI. CDR3: CASSYTGLEAFF. CDR3 nucleotides: TGTGCCAGCAGTTACACAGGGCTAGAAGCTTTCTTT.

J is TRBJ1-2 and V is TRBV4-3; the match to TRBD1 covers 8 bases. J gave up 6 bases and V 3 bases, and 12 bases lay outside the gene matches. This CDR3 contains 16 residues. The V gene's germline CDR1 is LGHNA and CDR2 YSLEER. CDR3 region: CASSQWTGRPFHGYTF. CDR3 nucleotides: TGCGCCAGCAGCCAGTGGACAGGGCGGCCCTTCCATGGCTACACCTTC.

CDR3 protein: CAWSRGATGELFF. The CDR3 DNA reads as TGTGCCTGGAGTCGGGGGGCGACCGGGGAGCTGTTTTTT. V is TRBV30 and J is TRBJ2-2; D possibly corresponds to TRBD2 (7 bases). In germline, CDR1 is GTSNPN, CDR2 SVGIG (reference sequence). Trimming removed 2 bases at V and 5 bases at J, with 9 bases between. CDR3 length equals 13 residues.

The chain uses TRBV11-2 and TRBJ1-2; 8 positions agree with TRBD1. V shed 3 bases, J shed 8 bases, and the junction held 11 bases outside the gene matches. CDR3 length: 15 amino acids. From germline, CDR1 is SGHAT and CDR2 FQNNGV. The CDR3: CASSFTGGTFQGYTF. The CDR3 nucleotides read TGTGCCAGCAGCTTTACAGGGGGTACTTTTCAAGGCTACACCTTC.

The V gene is TRBV9, the J gene TRBJ2-1; TRBD2 matches at 11 bases. The germline V gene has CDR1 SGDLS and CDR2 YYNGEE. The CDR3 contains 15 residues. J was trimmed by 9 bases and V by 3 bases; bases with no gene match: 8. CDR3 DNA: TGTGCCAGCAGCGCCGGGACTAGCGGTTCGGGTGAGCAGTTCTTC. The encoded protein is CASSAGTSGSGEQFF.

This chain joins TRBV6-2 or TRBV6-3 and TRBJ2-3; TRBD2 might be the D (6 bases). Trimming took off 3 bases at V and 10 bases at J, with 26 bases between the two ends. The CDR3 contains 17 residues. Germline CDR1 and CDR2: MNHEY and SVGEGT. CDR3: CASSYWRAGSQSGAQYF. In nucleotides, the CDR3 is TGTGCCAGCAGTTATTGGCGTGCCGGGAGCCAGTCGGGCGCGCAGTATTTT.

This clone was observed a single time. The V gene is TRBV7-2, the J gene TRBJ2-1, with 10 bases aligning to TRBD1. Germline CDR1 SGHTA, CDR2 FQGNSA. This CDR3 region has 16 residues. Trimming took 1 base from V and 9 from J; bases not matched to a gene: 9. The CDR3 sequence is CASSLGGDRGSSEQFF. The CDR3 DNA reads as TGTGCCAGCAGCTTAGGGGGGGACAGGGGCTCCTCTGAGCAGTTCTTC. Drawing the rest from reference TRBV7-2 and TRBJ2-1, the complete variable domain is GAGVSQSPSNKVTEKGKDVELRCDPISGHTALYWYRQSLGQGLEFLIYFQGNSAPDKSGLPSDRFSAERTGGSVSTLTIQRTQQEDSAVYLCASSLGGDRGSSEQFFGPGTRLTVL.

J is TRBJ1-6 and V is TRBV9; the D gene is possibly TRBD1 (5 bases). The CDR3 contains 13 residues. CDR1 SGDLS and CDR2 YYNGEE come from the germline V gene. Trimming left V 1 base short and J 7 bases short, with 6 bases between. Here the CDR3 DNA reads TGTGCCAGCAGCGTACAGGGAAATTCACCCCTCCACTTT. It encodes CASSVQGNSPLHF.

The count of this clone is one. The chain recombines TRBV5-8 with TRBJ2-7; the match to TRBD2 covers 7 bases. In germline, CDR1 is SGHTS, CDR2 YDEGEE. V trimming: 2 bases; J trimming: 5 bases; junction bases outside the gene matches: 7. CDR3 length: 14 amino acids. The CDR3 region is CASSFRGLADEQYF. CDR3 nucleotides: TGTGCCAGCAGCTTCCGCGGGCTAGCGGACGAGCAGTACTTC. Based on the CDR3 plus reference TRBV5-8 and TRBJ2-7, the full variable domain is EAGVTQSPTHLIKTRGQQATLRCSPISGHTSVYWYQQALGLGLQFLLWYDEGEERNRGNFPPRFSGRQFPNYSSELNVNALELEDSALYLCASSFRGLADEQYFGPGTRLTVT.

CDR3 sequence (DNA): TGTGCCAGCAGTTACTCGAATCTCAGTGAGCAGTTCTTC. Residues: CASSYSNLSEQFF. The rearrangement uses TRBV6-6 and TRBJ2-1; unclear D gene. The CDR3 is made up of 13 amino acids. Germline CDR1 MNHNY, CDR2 SVGAGI (reference sequence). Deletions cut 0 bases from V and 9 bases from J, with 9 bases between.

The genes are TRBV7-9 and TRBJ2-3; D remains ambiguous. The CDR3 is 12 residues long. The germline CDR1 and CDR2 sequences are SEHNR and FQNEAQ (reference sequence). The V end was cut by 5 bases, the J end by 6 bases, with 9 bases between. DNA of the CDR3: TGTGCCAGCAGCCCCCCCTCCGATACGCAGTATTTT. Its protein is CASSPPSDTQYF.

The chain is built from TRBV5-6 and TRBJ2-2, with 11 bases lining up with TRBD2. The CDR3 covers 18 residues. Trimming cost V 0 bases and J 4 bases; bases outside gene matches: 8. The germline CDR1 and CDR2 sequences are SGHDT and YYEEEE. CDR3 amino acids: CASSLAALAGGPTGELFF. The CDR3 nucleotides read TGTGCCAGCAGCTTGGCCGCCCTAGCGGGAGGTCCCACCGGGGAGCTGTTTTTT. Filled out from reference TRBV5-6 and TRBJ2-2, the complete variable domain reads DAGVTQSPTHLIKTRGQQVTLRCSPKSGHDTVSWYQQALGQGPQFIFQYYEEEERQRGNFPDRFSGHQFPNYSSELNVNALLLGDSALYLCASSLAALAGGPTGELFFGEGSRLTVL.

The genes are TRBV9 and TRBJ1-1; D unclear. CDR3 length: 15 residues. Between the trimmed V and J ends, which lost 4 bases and 2 bases, there was a span of 15 bases. In germline, CDR1 is SGDLS, CDR2 YYNGEE. The CDR3 sequence: CASSLGLLPNTEAFF. The CDR3 nucleotides read TGTGCCAGCAGCCTAGGCCTATTGCCAAACACTGAAGCTTTCTTT.

The genes are TRBV19 and TRBJ1-1; tentative D call: TRBD1 (6 bases). Germline V gives CDR1 LNHDA, CDR2 SQIVND (reference sequence). V shed 4 bases and J shed 0 bases, with 12 bases lying between them. There are 15 residues in the CDR3. CDR3 in DNA: TGTGCCAGTAGTAGAGGGGGGCAATTGAACACTGAAGCTTTCTTT. This encodes CASSRGGQLNTEAFF.

This sequence joins TRBV6-1 and TRBJ2-4; D gene unclear. From germline, CDR1 is MNHNS and CDR2 SASEGT. Trimming stripped 6 bases from V and 0 bases from J, with 12 bases between. This CDR3 has 15 amino acids. Here the CDR3 DNA reads TGTGCCAGCAGAGACACTAAACTAGCCAAAAACATTCAGTACTTC. It specifies CASRDTKLAKNIQYF.

There are a few counts of this clone. This chain connects TRBV15 to TRBJ1-2; possibly TRBD1 for D (5 bases). The CDR3 covers 15 residues. Germline V CDR1 and CDR2: LNHNV, YYDKDF (reference sequence). V lost 0 bases and J 6 bases, leaving 14 bases between the germline ends. The CDR3 DNA sequence: TGTGCCACCAGCAGAGACCGGGGCAGGGAGAATGGCTACACCTTC. The encoded protein is CATSRDRGRENGYTF. Based on the CDR3 plus reference TRBV15 and TRBJ1-2, the full variable domain is DAMVIQNPRYQVTQFGKPVTLSCSQTLNHNVMYWYQQKSSQAPKLLFHYYDKDFNNEADTPDNFQSRRPNTSFCFLDIRSPGLGDTAMYLCATSRDRGRENGYTFGSGTRLTVV.

The chain uses TRBV7-3 and TRBJ2-5; 10 bases fit TRBD1. CDR1 and CDR2 (germline): SGHTA, FQGTGA. J was trimmed by 5 bases and V by 5 bases; bases with no gene match: 5. The CDR3 covers 14 residues. This chain's CDR3 is CASSRDRGSETQYF. The CDR3 nucleotides read TGTGCCAGCAGCCGGGACAGGGGTTCGGAGACCCAGTACTTC.

J is TRBJ2-1 and V is TRBV28, with D maybe TRBD1 (6 bases). CDR1 and CDR2 (germline): MDHEN, SYDVKM. Trimming stripped 1 base from V and 5 bases from J, with 24 bases between. The CDR3 spans 19 residues. The CDR3 region is CASSLLGAYSRGPHNEQFF. The DNA of the CDR3 is TGTGCCAGCAGTTTATTGGGGGCCTATAGCAGGGGCCCCCACAATGAGCAGTTCTTC.

The CDR3 DNA reads as TGTGCCAGTCTCACAGGGGGCACAGCGGGGCGGGGGCAGTTCTTC. It yields the protein CASLTGGTAGRGQFF. This sequence joins TRBV28 and TRBJ2-1, with 9 bases lining up with TRBD1. The CDR3 covers 15 residues. Trimming at V came to 9 bases and at J to 12 bases, leaving 18 bases not matched to a gene. CDR1 and CDR2 from the germline V gene are MDHEN and SYDVKM.

V gene TRBV7-2 combines with J gene TRBJ2-7; possibly TRBD1 for D (5 bases). Germline CDR1 reads SGHTA; CDR2 reads FQGNSA. The germline V and J ends were trimmed by 6 bases and 7 bases, with 19 bases remaining between them. This CDR3 contains 14 residues. The DNA for the CDR3 is TGTGCCAGCAGTGGGGCCTCCTTCTTCGGGGAGCAGTACTTC. Its translation: CASSGASFFGEQYF.

This chain joins TRBV5-6 and TRBJ2-3; the D gene is possibly TRBD1 (6 bases). Germline loops: CDR1 SGHDT, CDR2 YYEEEE. Trimming took 1 base from V and 2 from J, leaving 17 bases between them. The CDR3 spans 17 residues. The CDR3 DNA is TGTGCCAGCAGCTTGTACGGGCGACAGGCAACCACAGATACGCAGTATTTT. Its protein is CASSLYGRQATTDTQYF.

The genes are TRBV7-8 and TRBJ1-4; possible D gene TRBD1, 5 bases. The CDR3 consists of 19 residues. The germline V gene encodes CDR1 SGHVS and CDR2 FQNEAQ. V lost 0 bases to trimming and J lost 7 bases, with 24 bases between them. CDR3 nucleotide sequence: TGTGCCAGCAGCTTAGCGCTCATGCCGGCCGTAGCGGGGGGTGAAAAACTGTTTTTT. The encoded protein is CASSLALMPAVAGGEKLFF. The variable domain in full, with the rest retrieved from reference TRBV7-8 and TRBJ1-4, is GAGVSQSPRYKVAKRGQDVALRCDPISGHVSLFWYQQALGQGPEFLTYFQNEAQLDKSGLPSDRFFAERPEGSVSTLKIQRTQQEDSAVYLCASSLALMPAVAGGEKLFFGSGTQLSVL.

V and J are TRBV4-3 and TRBJ2-1, with 11 bases identical to TRBD2. Per germline, CDR1 LGHNA and CDR2 YSLEER. CDR3 length: 15 amino acids. V dropped 4 bases and J dropped 7; count of bases not matched to a gene: 6. In DNA form, the CDR3 reads TGCGCCAGCAGCCCCGGGACTAGCGGTGGGAATGAGCAGTTCTTC. It yields the protein CASSPGTSGGNEQFF.

The V and J genes are TRBV6-6 and TRBJ1-1; D perhaps matches TRBD1 (6 bases). The CDR3 has 14 amino acids. Germline CDR1 reads MNHNY; CDR2 reads SVGAGI (reference sequence). With 6 bases removed from V and 4 bases from J, the gap between germline ends came to 15 bases. CDR3 bases: TGTGCCAGCAGCCCCAGGGGTATGGTCACTGAAGCTTTCTTT. Translated, it gives CASSPRGMVTEAFF.

The chain is built from TRBV4-3 and TRBJ2-6, with 8 bases matching TRBD2. V trimming: 0 bases; J trimming: 4 bases; junction bases outside the gene matches: 2. The length of the CDR3 is 16 residues. Germline CDR1 reads LGHNA; CDR2 reads YSLEER. CDR3 loop: CASSQDSGAGANVLTF. CDR3 nucleotide sequence: TGCGCCAGCAGCCAAGATAGCGGGGCCGGGGCCAACGTCCTGACTTTC.

This clone was picked up many times. The gene calls are TRBV15 and TRBJ2-6; a possible D gene is TRBD2 (5 bases). CDR1 is LNHNV, CDR2 YYDKDF, per germline (reference sequence). This CDR3 is built from 18 residues. Trimming removed 0 bases from V and 0 bases from J, with 12 bases in between. The CDR3 loop is CATSREGRRSSGANVLTF. CDR3 DNA sequence: TGTGCCACCAGCAGAGAGGGCCGGAGGAGCTCTGGGGCCAACGTCCTGACTTTC.

This sequence joins TRBV7-2 and TRBJ1-6; 11 bases align to TRBD1. V trimming: 4 bases; J trimming: 17 bases; junction bases outside the gene matches: 13. The germline CDR1 and CDR2 sequences are SGHTA and FQGNSA. The CDR3 is 15 amino acids. The CDR3 protein is CASSWTGTGGSPFHF. In DNA, the CDR3 is TGTGCCAGCAGCTGGACCGGGACAGGGGGATCCCCTTTCCACTTT.

The chain couples TRBV7-9 to TRBJ1-1; possibly TRBD1 for D (6 bases). The germline V gene has CDR1 SEHNR and CDR2 FQNEAQ (reference sequence). V was trimmed by 3 bases and J by 1 base, leaving 18 bases between them. The CDR3 consists of 17 residues. CDR3: CASSFFLRGQSNTEAFF. DNA of the CDR3: TGTGCCAGCAGCTTCTTCCTTCGTGGACAGTCGAACACTGAAGCTTTCTTT.

The DNA for the CDR3 is TGCGCCAGCAGCCAAGCCCGTTACAATGAGCAGTTCTTC. Its protein product is CASSQARYNEQFF. V gene TRBV4-1 combines with J gene TRBJ2-1; D call uncertain. The germline CDR1 and CDR2 sequences are MGHRA and YSYEKL. CDR3 size: 13 residues. The ends were cut back, 1 base at V and 4 bases at J, with 5 bases in the middle.

V gene TRBV5-1 combines with J gene TRBJ2-2; 9 bases are a match to TRBD2. The V segment lost 2 bases and the J segment 4 bases; nucleotides outside the gene matches: 3. The CDR3 is 15 residues long. Germline CDR1 is SGHRS and CDR2 is YFSETQ. CDR3 in amino acids: CASSLGTSSTGELFF. Here the CDR3 DNA reads TGCGCCAGCAGCTTAGGGACTAGCAGCACCGGGGAGCTGTTTTTT.